The 21 T cell receptor beta chains presented below share a single source sample, sequenced in a study of vaccination and CD4 T cells after COVID-19. Their antigens remain unidentified. Cultured CD4+ T-cell DNA underwent Oncomine TCR Beta short-read sequencing. TCRdb fed the PCR reads into MiXCR, producing one record per CDR3 protein. The sample holds under 25,000 distinct CDR3 sequences; around 42% are singletons and the top ten take around 13%. Documented treatment: approximately 10-day PBMC culture with coronavirus spike peptide pools or control peptides (ViraFEST assay). Sequenced sample: CD4+ T cells from blood, cultured in vitro. The origin of the receptors is a human donor who had recovered from COVID-19.

This clonotype has only a few counts. This chain uses TRBV11-2 with TRBJ1-2, with 8 bases that match TRBD1. V was clipped by 5 bases and J by 5 bases; unmatched bases: 13. CDR3 size: 16 residues. Germline V gene lookup returns CDR1 SGHAT and CDR2 FQNNGV. The CDR3 nucleotides are TGTGCCAGCAGCCTCACCGGGACAGGCCGTCTTTATGGCTACACCTTC. It codes for CASSLTGTGRLYGYTF.

This chain joins TRBV5-1 and TRBJ2-7, with TRBD2 as a possible D gene (5 bases). V lost 0 bases, J lost 6 bases, and 13 bases lay in between. The length of the CDR3 is 14 residues. CDR1 is SGHRS and CDR2 is YFSETQ in the germline V gene. The DNA for the CDR3 is TGCGCCAGCAGCTTGGCCCCTAGCTTAGGCGAGCAGTACTTC. Translating gives CASSLAPSLGEQYF.

This chain uses TRBV18 with TRBJ1-5; possible D gene TRBD1, 6 bases. There are 17 residues in the CDR3. The V gene's germline CDR1 is KGHSH and CDR2 LQKENI. With 5 bases removed from V and 5 bases from J, the gap between germline ends came to 22 bases. The CDR3 DNA follows: TGTGCCAGCTCAGGGGAAGCCAGGGGTAGCTTTTATCAGCCCCAGCATTTT. Translation gives CASSGEARGSFYQPQHF.

CDR3 nucleotides: TGTGCCAGCAGGACGGGAGACAGCTACGATAATTCACCCCTCCACTTT. Encoded protein: CASRTGDSYDNSPLHF. V and J are TRBV12-3 or TRBV12-4 and TRBJ1-6; D might be TRBD1 (5 bases). This CDR3 contains 16 residues. Trimming pared 6 bases from V and 5 bases from J, leaving 17 bases between.

The chain carries TRBV20-1 and TRBJ2-7; 8 bases map to TRBD1. Germline values: CDR1 DFQATT, CDR2 SNEGSKA (reference sequence). This CDR3 comprises 16 residues. V dropped 0 bases and J dropped 4; count of bases not matched to a gene: 11. CDR3 amino acids: CSAREPGGNRQYEQYF. The CDR3 DNA reads TGCAGTGCTAGAGAGCCAGGGGGCAATAGGCAGTACGAGCAGTACTTC.

The chain joins TRBV11-2 to TRBJ2-1; 10 bases align to TRBD1. Germline-derived CDR1 and CDR2 are SGHAT and FQNNGV. Trimming removed 1 base from V and 3 bases from J; junction bases left unmatched: 0. The CDR3 loop spans 15 amino acids. The CDR3 loop is CASSLGTGGYNEQFF. CDR3 DNA sequence: TGTGCCAGCAGCTTAGGGACAGGGGGCTACAATGAGCAGTTCTTC.

This clonotype has only a few counts. The CDR3 protein is CASSLEFRQGANYEQYF. The CDR3 region has the DNA TGTGCCAGCAGCTTAGAGTTTCGGCAGGGGGCTAACTACGAGCAGTACTTC. J is TRBJ2-7 and V is TRBV7-2; 8 positions match TRBD1. The CDR3 contains 17 residues. Germline-derived CDR1 and CDR2 are SGHTA and FQGNSA. Trimming took 1 base from V and 3 from J; bases not matched to a gene: 11.

The V gene is TRBV6-1, the J gene TRBJ1-6, with D uncertain. There are 13 residues in the CDR3. Germline-derived CDR1 and CDR2 are MNHNS and SASEGT. Trimming stripped 7 bases from V and 7 bases from J, with 11 bases between. This CDR3 is CASTAGRNSPLHF. CDR3 sequence (DNA): TGTGCCAGCACGGCAGGACGGAATTCACCCCTCCACTTT.

This clonotype was counted only a few times. The rearrangement joins TRBV12-3 or TRBV12-4 to TRBJ1-6; no definite D call. The ends were cut back, 8 bases at V and 8 bases at J, with 10 bases in the middle. The CDR3 totals 12 residues. CDR3 sequence (DNA): TGTGCCAGCGGGGTCTTGGATTCACCCCTCCACTTT. This encodes CASGVLDSPLHF.

CDR3 sequence (DNA): TGCAGTGCGAGCGGGGCCACGAACACCGGGGAGCTGTTTTTT. Its translation: CSASGATNTGELFF. This chain connects TRBV20-1 to TRBJ2-2; 7 bases fit TRBD2. Germline assignment: CDR1 DFQATT and CDR2 SNEGSKA (reference sequence). The trim removed 6 bases at V and 0 bases at J, leaving 4 bases unmatched. The CDR3 has 14 amino acids.

V is TRBV7-9 and J is TRBJ2-7; 7 bases line up with TRBD2. CDR1 and CDR2 from the germline V gene are SEHNR and FQNEAQ (reference sequence). The CDR3 spans 14 residues. V lost 0 bases to trimming and J lost 3 bases; unmatched junction nucleotides: 2. CDR3 region: CASSLASSGYEQYF. The CDR3 coding sequence is TGTGCCAGCAGCTTAGCTTCTAGCGGCTACGAGCAGTACTTC.

The J gene is TRBJ2-3, the V gene TRBV2; D ambiguous. Per the germline V gene, CDR1 is SNHLY and CDR2 is FYNNEI. V shed 3 bases and J shed 0 bases, with 10 bases lying between them. This CDR3 is 15 amino acids long. In nucleotides, the CDR3 is TGTGCCAGCAGTGAGTCGGTGGCTAGCACAGATACGCAGTATTTT. This gives the protein CASSESVASTDTQYF.

This clonotype was found a few times. The chain employs TRBV6-5 and TRBJ1-5; D gene unclear. Germline CDR1 is MNHEY and CDR2 is SVGAGI. The CDR3 spans 14 residues. V lost 2 bases and J lost 4, with 9 bases in between. The CDR3 sequence: CASSYAGYNQPQHF. DNA for the CDR3: TGTGCCAGCAGTTACGCGGGGTATAATCAGCCCCAGCATTTT.

The chain couples TRBV6-1 to TRBJ1-6; 7 bases align to TRBD1. J was trimmed by 6 bases and V by 8 bases; bases with no gene match: 7. The CDR3 has 14 amino acids. Germline values: CDR1 MNHNS, CDR2 SASEGT. Written as DNA, the CDR3 is TGTGCCAGCTGCGGGACAGCGAGTAATTCACCCCTCCACTTT. Translated: CASCGTASNSPLHF.

This clonotype turned up a few times. The chain has TRBV5-1 and TRBJ2-6, with 8 positions matching TRBD1. V was pared by 3 bases and J by 2 bases, with 1 base of the junction left unmatched. This CDR3 is 15 amino acids long. Germline CDR1 and CDR2: SGHRS and YFSETQ. The DNA for the CDR3 is TGCGCCAGCAGCTCACAGGGGGCTGGGGCCAACGTCCTGACTTTC. As protein: CASSSQGAGANVLTF. Drawing the rest from reference TRBV5-1 and TRBJ2-6, the complete variable domain is KAGVTQTPRYLIKTRGQQVTLSCSPISGHRSVSWYQQTPGQGLQFLFEYFSETQRNKGNFPGRFSGRQFSNSRSEMNVSTLELGDSALYLCASSSQGAGANVLTFGAGSRLTVL.

This clonotype was observed a handful of times. The chain joins TRBV7-3 to TRBJ1-6; the D gene is possibly TRBD1 (6 bases). Germline loops: CDR1 SGHTA, CDR2 FQGTGA. V was trimmed by 4 bases and J by 7 bases, leaving 11 bases between them. This CDR3 spans 14 amino acids. As DNA, the CDR3 is TGTGCCAGCAGCTCGGGGGGGCCGAATTCACCCCTCCACTTT. Protein: CASSSGGPNSPLHF.

The chain employs TRBV12-3 or TRBV12-4 and TRBJ1-2; 11 positions agree with TRBD1. The CDR3 covers 17 residues. V lost 6 bases, J lost 5 bases, and 14 bases stayed unmatched. For the CDR3, the DNA is TGTGCCAGCAGACTCGGACAGGGGGCTCGTCGGAAGTATGGCTACACCTTC. It is translated as CASRLGQGARRKYGYTF.

V usage is TRBV4-2 and J usage is TRBJ1-4, with 8 bases lining up with TRBD1. The germline gives CDR1 LGHNA, CDR2 YNFKEQ. Trimming at V came to 0 bases and at J to 11 bases, leaving 8 bases not matched to a gene. The CDR3 length is 15 residues. The CDR3 is CASSQDPRQGRKLFF. The CDR3 bases are TGTGCCAGCAGCCAAGATCCCCGACAGGGGAGGAAACTGTTTTTT.

The V and J genes are TRBV19 and TRBJ2-2; 7 bases are a match to TRBD1. The junction had 5 bases not matched to a gene; V was cut back by 7 bases and J by 0 bases. The CDR3 runs 15 residues. Germline CDR1 reads LNHDA; CDR2 reads SQIVND (reference sequence). CDR3 DNA sequence: TGTGCCAGTAATAAAGGACAGGCGAACACCGGGGAGCTGTTTTTT. Protein sequence: CASNKGQANTGELFF.

The table lists this clonotype with a count of one. The chain couples TRBV4-2 to TRBJ2-7; tentative D call: TRBD2 (6 bases). The V gene's germline CDR1 is LGHNA and CDR2 YNFKEQ. Trimming left V 0 bases short and J 6 bases short, with 9 bases between. The CDR3 extends over 13 amino acids. CDR3 loop: CASSQDVRGEQYF. The CDR3 bases are TGTGCCAGCAGCCAAGATGTGCGGGGCGAGCAGTACTTC.

The rearrangement uses TRBV7-9 and TRBJ1-1, with D hard to call. CDR1 and CDR2 from the germline V gene are SEHNR and FQNEAQ (reference sequence). This CDR3 region has 12 residues. V was clipped by 3 bases and J by 2 bases, with 4 bases between them. For the CDR3, the DNA is TGTGCCAGCAGCTTGTTAAACACTGAAGCTTTCTTT. It specifies CASSLLNTEAFF.